The 13 T cell receptor beta chains below all came from one sample that was sequenced in a study of T-cell memory formation after mild COVID-19. MiXCR, run by TCRdb on the 5' RACE reads, gives a single entry per CDR3 protein. The sample yields a few hundred thousand distinct CDR3 sequences, around 15% seen once. Source material: PBMCs or a T cell subset sorted from them (not recorded which). The receptors were gathered from a man aged 18 to 29 who had mild COVID-19 (a few samples of this study predate the infection). Cell type and time point are not known.

The V call is TRBV9, the J call TRBJ2-5, with TRBD1 as a possible D gene (5 bases). V was trimmed by 0 bases and J by 5 bases, leaving 14 bases between them. This CDR3 is built from 15 residues. Germline values: CDR1 SGDLS, CDR2 YYNGEE. CDR3 region: CASSVESRVWETQYF. The CDR3 DNA is TGTGCCAGCAGCGTAGAGTCCAGGGTCTGGGAGACCCAGTACTTC.

This clonotype was seen only a few times. This sequence joins TRBV9 and TRBJ1-5; D perhaps matches TRBD1 (6 bases). V lost 0 bases and J 7 bases, leaving 14 bases between the germline ends. The CDR3 consists of 15 residues. The germline V gene encodes CDR1 SGDLS and CDR2 YYNGEE. In nucleotides, the CDR3 is TGTGCCAGCAGCGTAGGAGGGGGGGCAGGGCAGCCCCAGCATTTT. This sequence encodes CASSVGGGAGQPQHF. Combining the CDR3 with reference TRBV9 and TRBJ1-5 gives the whole variable domain DSGVTQTPKHLITATGQRVTLRCSPRSGDLSVYWYQQSLDQGLQFLIQYYNGEERAKGNILERFSAQQFPDLHSELNLSSLELGDSALYFCASSVGGGAGQPQHFGDGTRLSIL.

The chain joins TRBV14 to TRBJ1-2; D is unclear. CDR3 length equals 14 residues. Germline V CDR1 and CDR2: SGHDN, FVKESK. Deletions cut 1 base from V and 6 bases from J, with 12 bases between. The CDR3 loop reads CASSQVPVLDGYTF. The DNA of the CDR3 is TGTGCCAGCAGCCAAGTACCAGTCCTGGATGGCTACACCTTC.

This clonotype occurred many times. The chain combines TRBV2 with TRBJ2-6, with TRBD1 matching 9 bases. Germline CDR1 is SNHLY and CDR2 is FYNNEI. The V and J ends lost 4 bases and 2 bases, in that order; junction bases with no gene match: 0. This CDR3 has 15 amino acids. In DNA, the CDR3 is TGTGCCAGCAGTGGGGACAGGGCTGGGGCCAACGTCCTGACTTTC. This sequence encodes CASSGDRAGANVLTF.

This clonotype was seen a handful of times. The gene calls are TRBV4-3 and TRBJ1-4, with 7 positions matching TRBD1. The germline gives CDR1 LGHNA, CDR2 YSLEER. V lost 3 bases and J lost 7; bases outside the gene matches: 8. This CDR3 has 15 amino acids. The CDR3 protein is CASSQYQGVSEKLFF. The CDR3 DNA follows: TGCGCCAGCAGCCAGTATCAGGGGGTTAGTGAAAAACTGTTTTTT.

This clonotype was seen more than once but under ten times. This chain's CDR3 is CASSQDGLKQFF. The CDR3 coding sequence is TGTGCCAGCAGCCAAGACGGGTTGAAGCAGTTCTTC. The rearrangement links TRBV4-2 to TRBJ2-1; no firm D call. Germline lookup yields CDR1 LGHNA and CDR2 YNFKEQ. The CDR3 totals 12 residues. V was pared by 0 bases and J by 11 bases, with 8 bases between.

This rearrangement joins TRBV9 to TRBJ2-7; D unresolved. Trimming removed 6 bases at V and 0 bases at J, with 16 bases between. In germline, CDR1 is SGDLS, CDR2 YYNGEE. The CDR3 sequence is 15 residues long. The CDR3 bases are TGTGCCAGCATCCCGTCCCTCCGAAGCTCCTACGAGCAGTACGTC. Its protein product is CASIPSLRSSYEQYV.

This clonotype was observed a handful of times. V gene TRBV19 combines with J gene TRBJ2-1, with 10 bases matching TRBD2. CDR3 length: 18 amino acids. Germline V gives CDR1 LNHDA, CDR2 SQIVND (reference sequence). Trimming removed 6 bases from V and 2 bases from J; junction bases left unmatched: 13. The DNA for the CDR3 is TGTGCCAGTAGCGGTGGGCTAGCGGGGGCAGCTCCCTACAATGAGCAGTTCTTC. Its translation is CASSGGLAGAAPYNEQFF. The full variable domain, in which reference TRBV19 and TRBJ2-1 provide the parts outside the CDR3, is DGGITQSPKYLFRKEGQNVTLSCEQNLNHDAMYWYRQDPGQGLRLIYYSQIVNDFQKGDIAEGYSVSREKKESFPLTVTSAQKNPTAFYLCASSGGLAGAAPYNEQFFGPGTRLTVL.

This clonotype appeared many times. This chain links TRBV5-1 with TRBJ1-1; D uncertain. CDR1 is SGHRS, CDR2 YFSETQ, per germline. Trimming took 1 base from V and 8 from J, leaving 18 bases between them. The CDR3 spans 15 residues. In DNA form, the CDR3 reads TGCGCCAGCAGCTTGTCGTCGGCAGCTGGACCAGAAGCTTTCTTT. It specifies CASSLSSAAGPEAFF.

This chain uses TRBV5-1 with TRBJ1-4, with a possible D match to TRBD1 (5 bases). V lost 5 bases and J 5 bases, leaving 13 bases between the germline ends. From germline, CDR1 is SGHRS and CDR2 YFSETQ. There are 14 residues in the CDR3. CDR3 in amino acids: CASRAGTANEKLFF. CDR3 sequence (DNA): TGCGCCAGCAGGGCCGGGACTGCGAATGAAAAACTGTTTTTT.

This clonotype was seen repeatedly, ten times or more. The chain carries TRBV4-3 and TRBJ2-3; tentative D call: TRBD1 (5 bases). CDR1 is LGHNA, CDR2 YSLEER, per germline. Between the trimmed V and J ends, which lost 1 base and 6 bases, there was a span of 11 bases. This CDR3 has 14 amino acids. CDR3 sequence (DNA): TGCGCCAGCAGCCAAGCGCCAGGGATGGATACGCAGTATTTT. Translating gives CASSQAPGMDTQYF.

The rearrangement joins TRBV19 to TRBJ2-1; no clear D. CDR3 length equals 12 residues. The ends were cut back, 3 bases at V and 7 bases at J, with 7 bases in the middle. Germline V gives CDR1 LNHDA, CDR2 SQIVND (reference sequence). This chain's CDR3 is CASSILGNEQFF. Written as DNA, the CDR3 is TGTGCCAGTAGTATTCTTGGTAATGAGCAGTTCTTC.

This rearrangement joins TRBV4-3 to TRBJ1-6; TRBD1 might be the D (6 bases). The germline V gene has CDR1 LGHNA and CDR2 YSLEER. Deletions cut 0 bases from V and 6 bases from J, with 15 bases between. This CDR3 has 17 residues. The DNA of the CDR3 is TGCGCCAGCAGCCAAGATCCACAGGGTAGGGGTAATTCACCCCTCCACTTT. Translated: CASSQDPQGRGNSPLHF.